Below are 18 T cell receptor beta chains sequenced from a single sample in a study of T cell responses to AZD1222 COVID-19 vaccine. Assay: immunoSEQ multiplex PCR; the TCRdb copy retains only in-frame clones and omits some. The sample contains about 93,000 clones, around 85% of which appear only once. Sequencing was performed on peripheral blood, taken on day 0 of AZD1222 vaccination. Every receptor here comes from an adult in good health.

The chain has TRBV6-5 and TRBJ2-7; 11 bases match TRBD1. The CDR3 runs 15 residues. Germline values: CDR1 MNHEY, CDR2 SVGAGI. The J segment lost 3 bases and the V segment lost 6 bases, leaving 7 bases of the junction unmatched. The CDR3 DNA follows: TGTGCCAGCAGAGCAGGGACAGGGGGAGTCTACGAGCAGTACTTC. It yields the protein CASRAGTGGVYEQYF.

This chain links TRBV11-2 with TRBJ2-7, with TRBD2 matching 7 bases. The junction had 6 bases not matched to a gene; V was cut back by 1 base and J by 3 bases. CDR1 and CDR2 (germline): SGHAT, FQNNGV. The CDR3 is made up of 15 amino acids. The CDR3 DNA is TGTGCCAGCAGCTTAGTTGGAGCGGGGAACTACGAGCAGTACTTC. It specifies CASSLVGAGNYEQYF.

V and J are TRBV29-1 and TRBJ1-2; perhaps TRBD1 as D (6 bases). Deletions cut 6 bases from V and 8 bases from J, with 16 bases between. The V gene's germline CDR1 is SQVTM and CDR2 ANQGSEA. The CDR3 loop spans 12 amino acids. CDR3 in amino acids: CSVARGGDGYTF. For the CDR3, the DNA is TGCAGCGTCGCAAGAGGGGGGGACGGCTACACCTTC.

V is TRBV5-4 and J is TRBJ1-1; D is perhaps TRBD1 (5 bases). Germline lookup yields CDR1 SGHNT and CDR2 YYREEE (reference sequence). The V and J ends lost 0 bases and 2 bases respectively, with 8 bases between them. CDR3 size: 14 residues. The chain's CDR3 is CASSLGGDNTEAFF. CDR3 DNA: TGTGCCAGCAGCTTGGGAGGGGACAACACTGAAGCTTTCTTT.

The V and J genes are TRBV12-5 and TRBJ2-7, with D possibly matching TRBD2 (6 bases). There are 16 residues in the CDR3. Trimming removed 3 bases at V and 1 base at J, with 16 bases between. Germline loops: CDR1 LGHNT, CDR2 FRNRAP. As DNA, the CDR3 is TGTGCTAGTGGTTTCGGCTTGGGCGGGACTTCCTACGAGCAGTACTTC. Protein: CASGFGLGGTSYEQYF.

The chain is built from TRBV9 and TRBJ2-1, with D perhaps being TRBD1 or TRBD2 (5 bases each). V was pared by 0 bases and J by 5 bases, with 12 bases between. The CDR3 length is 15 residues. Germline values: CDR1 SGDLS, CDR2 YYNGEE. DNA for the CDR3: TGTGCCAGCAGCGTAGGCCCAAGGGGAGACAATGAGCAGTTCTTC. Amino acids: CASSVGPRGDNEQFF.

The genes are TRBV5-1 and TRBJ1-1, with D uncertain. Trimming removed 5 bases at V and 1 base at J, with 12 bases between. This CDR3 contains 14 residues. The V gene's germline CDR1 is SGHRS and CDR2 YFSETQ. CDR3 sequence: CASRQEGRNTEAFF. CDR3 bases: TGCGCCAGCAGGCAAGAAGGGAGGAACACTGAAGCTTTCTTT.

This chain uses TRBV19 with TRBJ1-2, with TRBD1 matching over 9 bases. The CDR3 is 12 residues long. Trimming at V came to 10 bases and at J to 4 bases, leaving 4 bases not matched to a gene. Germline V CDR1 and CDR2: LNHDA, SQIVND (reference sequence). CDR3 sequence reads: CATGQGTYGYTF. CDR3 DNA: TGTGCCACCGGACAGGGGACCTATGGCTACACCTTC. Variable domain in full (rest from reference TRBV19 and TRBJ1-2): DGGITQSPKYLFRKEGQNVTLSCEQNLNHDAMYWYRQDPGQGLRLIYYSQIVNDFQKGDIAEGYSVSREKKESFPLTVTSAQKNPTAFYLCATGQGTYGYTFGSGTRLTVV.

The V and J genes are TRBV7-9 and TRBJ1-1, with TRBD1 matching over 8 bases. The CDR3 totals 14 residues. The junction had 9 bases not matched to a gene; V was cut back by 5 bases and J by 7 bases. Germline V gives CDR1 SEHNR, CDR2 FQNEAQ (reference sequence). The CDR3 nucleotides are TGTGCCAGCAGCCGGACAGGGCTCGGCGGTGAAGCTTTCTTT. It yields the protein CASSRTGLGGEAFF.

The CDR3 spells CASSQYGALLYEQYF. The DNA of the CDR3 is TGTGCCAGCAGCCAATATGGGGCTCTCCTCTACGAGCAGTACTTC. This sequence joins TRBV14 and TRBJ2-7; D is perhaps TRBD1 (5 bases). The CDR3 contains 15 residues. V was cut by 2 bases and J by 3 bases, with 14 bases left in between. Germline CDR1 and CDR2: SGHDN and FVKESK.

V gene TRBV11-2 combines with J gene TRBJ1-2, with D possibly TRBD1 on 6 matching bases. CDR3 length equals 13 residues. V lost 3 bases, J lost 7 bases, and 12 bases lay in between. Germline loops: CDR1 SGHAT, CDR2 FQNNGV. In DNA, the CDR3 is TGTGCCAGCAGCTTTACAGGGTTGCGTGGCTACACCTTC. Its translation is CASSFTGLRGYTF. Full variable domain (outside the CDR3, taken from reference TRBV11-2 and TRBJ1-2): EAGVAQSPRYKIIEKRQSVAFWCNPISGHATLYWYQQILGQGPKLLIQFQNNGVVDDSQLPKDRFSAERLKGVDSTLKIQPAKLEDSAVYLCASSFTGLRGYTFGSGTRLTVV.

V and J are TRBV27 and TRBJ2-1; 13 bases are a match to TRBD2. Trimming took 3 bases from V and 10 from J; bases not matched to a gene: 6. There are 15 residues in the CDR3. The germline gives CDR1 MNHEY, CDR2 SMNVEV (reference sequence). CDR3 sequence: CASSFGTSGEGEQFF. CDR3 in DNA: TGTGCCAGCAGTTTTGGGACTAGCGGGGAAGGGGAGCAGTTCTTC.

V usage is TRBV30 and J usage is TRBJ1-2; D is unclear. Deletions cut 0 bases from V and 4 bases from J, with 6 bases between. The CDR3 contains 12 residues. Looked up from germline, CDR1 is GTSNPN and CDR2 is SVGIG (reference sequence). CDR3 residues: CAWSVETYGYTF. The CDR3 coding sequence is TGTGCCTGGAGTGTAGAAACCTATGGCTACACCTTC.

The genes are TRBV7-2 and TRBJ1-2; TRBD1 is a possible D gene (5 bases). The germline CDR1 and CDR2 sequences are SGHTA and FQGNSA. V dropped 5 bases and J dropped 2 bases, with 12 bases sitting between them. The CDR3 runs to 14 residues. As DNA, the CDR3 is TGTGCCAGCAGCCCCATGACAGCCAACTATGGCTACACCTTC. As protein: CASSPMTANYGYTF.

DNA for the CDR3: TGTGCCAGCAGCCCTCGGACAGGGGTGGCCAACTATGGCTACACCTTC. Its protein is CASSPRTGVANYGYTF. V and J are TRBV14 and TRBJ1-2; TRBD1 agrees at 9 bases. Germline assignment: CDR1 SGHDN and CDR2 FVKESK. J gave up 2 bases and V 4 bases, and 8 bases lay outside the gene matches. The CDR3 is 16 amino acids.

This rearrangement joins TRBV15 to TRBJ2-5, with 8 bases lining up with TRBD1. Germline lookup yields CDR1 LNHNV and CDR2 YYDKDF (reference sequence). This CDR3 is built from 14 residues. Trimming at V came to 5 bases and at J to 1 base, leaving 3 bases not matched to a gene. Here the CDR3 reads CATSRTGSQETQYF. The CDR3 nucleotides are TGTGCCACCAGCCGGACAGGGAGCCAAGAGACCCAGTACTTC.

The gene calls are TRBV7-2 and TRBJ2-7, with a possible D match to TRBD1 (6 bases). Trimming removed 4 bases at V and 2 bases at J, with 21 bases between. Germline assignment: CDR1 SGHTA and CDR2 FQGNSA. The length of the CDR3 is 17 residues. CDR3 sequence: CASSSLGGGADAYEQYF. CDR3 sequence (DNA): TGTGCCAGCAGCTCTCTTGGGGGCGGAGCGGATGCCTACGAGCAGTACTTC. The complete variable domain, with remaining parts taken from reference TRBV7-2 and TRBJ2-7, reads GAGVSQSPSNKVTEKGKDVELRCDPISGHTALYWYRQSLGQGLEFLIYFQGNSAPDKSGLPSDRFSAERTGGSVSTLTIQRTQQEDSAVYLCASSSLGGGADAYEQYFGPGTRLTVT.

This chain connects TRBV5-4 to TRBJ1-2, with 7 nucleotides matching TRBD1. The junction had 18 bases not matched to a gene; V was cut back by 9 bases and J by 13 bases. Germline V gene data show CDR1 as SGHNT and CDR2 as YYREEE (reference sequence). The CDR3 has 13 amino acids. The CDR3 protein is CATSYRGPSMSTF. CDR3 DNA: TGTGCCACCTCCTACAGGGGCCCGTCTATGAGCACCTTC.